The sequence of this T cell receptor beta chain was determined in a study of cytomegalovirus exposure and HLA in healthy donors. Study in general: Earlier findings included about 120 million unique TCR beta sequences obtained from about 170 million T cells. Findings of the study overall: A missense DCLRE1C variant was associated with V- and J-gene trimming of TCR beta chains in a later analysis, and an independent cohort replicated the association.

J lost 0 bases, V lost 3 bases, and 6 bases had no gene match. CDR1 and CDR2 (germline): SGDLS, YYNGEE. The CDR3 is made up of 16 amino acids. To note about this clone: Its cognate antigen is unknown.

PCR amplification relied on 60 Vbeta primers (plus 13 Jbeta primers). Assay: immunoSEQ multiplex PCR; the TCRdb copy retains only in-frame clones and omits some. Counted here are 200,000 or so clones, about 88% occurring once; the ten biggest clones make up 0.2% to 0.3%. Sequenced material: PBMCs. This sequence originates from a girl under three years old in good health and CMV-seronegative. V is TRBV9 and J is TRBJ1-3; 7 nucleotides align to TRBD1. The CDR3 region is CASSAPRGNSGNTIYF. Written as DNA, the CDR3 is TGTGCCAGCAGCGCGCCCAGGGGGAACTCTGGAAACACCATATATTTT.